A single sample gave rise to the 28 T cell receptor beta chains below, sequenced in a study of neurological immune-mediated disorders. TCRdb reprocessed the 5' RACE reads with MiXCR, giving one entry per CDR3 protein. The table has 55,000 to 85,000 distinct CDR3 sequences, 2.5% to 3.5% seen once. The source material was PBMCs. These receptors were collected from a woman aged 45-60 years with multiple sclerosis.

At least ten counts were recorded for this clonotype. V is TRBV6-6 and J is TRBJ2-1; 7 bases agree with TRBD2. With 6 bases clipped from V and 5 bases from J, the junction kept 16 bases outside the gene matches. This CDR3 contains 17 residues. In germline, CDR1 is MNHNY, CDR2 SVGAGI (reference sequence). The CDR3 sequence: CASSPAAGTKKNNEQFF. CDR3 in DNA: TGTGCCAGCAGCCCCGCCGCCGGGACTAAGAAAAACAATGAGCAGTTCTTC.

This clonotype has a count of ten or more. The chain employs TRBV7-2 and TRBJ2-2; D unclear. CDR3 size: 16 residues. Deletions cut 2 bases from V and 6 bases from J, with 16 bases between. From germline, CDR1 is SGHTA and CDR2 FQGNSA. CDR3 coding DNA: TGTGCCAGCAGCTTATACGGGCACACCCTTGCCGGGGAGCTGTTTTTT. Protein: CASSLYGHTLAGELFF.

In its sample, this clonotype was seen many times. The rearrangement links TRBV12-3 or TRBV12-4 to TRBJ1-2; possibly TRBD1 for D (5 bases). Trimming stripped 8 bases from V and 3 bases from J, with 10 bases between. There are 12 residues in the CDR3. CDR3 bases: TGTGCCAGCTGTCGGGGGGACTATGGCTACACCTTC. Its translation: CASCRGDYGYTF.

This clonotype was seen many times. The rearrangement joins TRBV7-7 to TRBJ2-1; D is unresolved. CDR3 length equals 13 residues. Between the trimmed V and J ends, which lost 2 bases and 5 bases, there was a span of 7 bases. Germline V CDR1 and CDR2: SSHAT, FNYEAQ (reference sequence). The CDR3 DNA reads TGTGCCAGCAGCTTAAACAGTAACAATGAGCAGTTCTTC. Encoded protein: CASSLNSNNEQFF.

This clonotype has a count of ten or more. The chain recombines TRBV20-1 with TRBJ2-3; 9 bases agree with TRBD2. Germline V gene data show CDR1 as DFQATT and CDR2 as SNEGSKA (reference sequence). The CDR3 is 14 amino acids. Trimming cost V 1 base and J 2 bases; bases outside gene matches: 1. The CDR3 DNA follows: TGCAGTGCTAGAGCTAGCGGGGTCACAGATACGCAGTATTTT. Its protein is CSARASGVTDTQYF.

This clonotype has a count of ten or more. V and J are TRBV12-3 or TRBV12-4 and TRBJ1-1, with D hard to call. This CDR3 is 14 amino acids long. V shed 7 bases and J shed 1 base, with 13 bases lying between them. The CDR3 bases are TGTGCCAGCATCCTAGGACTCGGGAACACTGAAGCTTTCTTT. Translated: CASILGLGNTEAFF.

This clonotype was seen at least ten times. The chain has TRBV20-1 and TRBJ2-1; 11 bases align to TRBD2. The length of the CDR3 is 16 residues. CDR1 DFQATT and CDR2 SNEGSKA come from the germline V gene (reference sequence). After removal of 2 bases from V and 4 bases from J, the junction contained 7 bases not matched to a gene. The CDR3 loop is CSARSRTSGSYNEQFF. The DNA for the CDR3 is TGCAGTGCTAGATCCCGGACTAGCGGGTCGTACAATGAGCAGTTCTTC.

The sample holds many counts of this clonotype. The V and J genes are TRBV7-2 and TRBJ1-5; D remains ambiguous. The germline gives CDR1 SGHTA, CDR2 FQGNSA. Between the trimmed V and J ends, which lost 3 bases and 4 bases, there was a span of 7 bases. CDR3 length: 13 residues. CDR3 nucleotide sequence: TGTGCCAGCAGCTTGGGTCCGAATCAGCCCCAGCATTTT. Translated: CASSLGPNQPQHF. Combining the CDR3 with reference TRBV7-2 and TRBJ1-5 gives the whole variable domain GAGVSQSPSNKVTEKGKDVELRCDPISGHTALYWYRQSLGQGLEFLIYFQGNSAPDKSGLPSDRFSAERTGGSVSTLTIQRTQQEDSAVYLCASSLGPNQPQHFGDGTRLSIL.

Many counts were recorded for this clonotype. This sequence joins TRBV20-1 and TRBJ2-5, with D possibly being TRBD1 or TRBD2 (6 bases each). The CDR3 sequence is 13 residues long. V was clipped by 7 bases and J by 2 bases, with 14 bases between them. Looked up from germline, CDR1 is DFQATT and CDR2 is SNEGSKA (reference sequence). The CDR3 bases are TGCAGTGTGAGAACAGGGAGGCAAGAGACCCAGTACTTC. Its translation: CSVRTGRQETQYF.

This clonotype was detected many times. The conserved closing phenylalanine or tryptophan is absent in this CDR3, likely reflecting a read error. It is unclear where the CDR3 begins or ends on the DNA, so no DNA is shown, and the CDR3 is as TCRdb lists it. The J gene is TRBJ1-2, the V gene TRBV20-1; the table assigns TRBD1, which was not confirmed against the DNA. Germline CDR1 is DFQATT and CDR2 is SNEGSKA (reference sequence). The CDR3 comprises 13 residues, both ends counted. The CDR3 spells CSASTGQMEGSPV.

This clonotype was recorded many times. The rearrangement joins TRBV6-5 to TRBJ2-2; 9 bases map to TRBD1. The CDR3 has 16 amino acids. The V gene's germline CDR1 is MNHEY and CDR2 SVGAGI. The V gene end was trimmed by 2 bases and the J gene end by 1 base; junction bases not matched to a gene: 2. CDR3 DNA: TGTGCCAGCAGTTACGGGGGACAGGGGAACACCGGGGAGCTGTTTTTT. Translating it yields CASSYGGQGNTGELFF.

This clonotype was detected many times. The chain couples TRBV20-1 to TRBJ2-3; TRBD2 is a possible D gene (5 bases). Germline loops: CDR1 DFQATT, CDR2 SNEGSKA (reference sequence). CDR3 length equals 12 residues. Trimming left V 3 bases short and J 6 bases short, with 10 bases between. CDR3 residues: CSARGSGDTQYF. The CDR3 DNA sequence: TGCAGTGCTAGGGGGTCGGGGGATACGCAGTATTTT.

This clonotype was counted many times. The rearrangement joins TRBV10-3 to TRBJ2-2, with D hard to call. This CDR3 has 15 amino acids. V was cut by 0 bases and J by 4 bases, with 9 bases left in between. Germline V CDR1 and CDR2: ENHRY, SYGVKD. The DNA of the CDR3 is TGTGCCATCAGTGAGTCGAACGGGTTCACCGGGGAGCTGTTTTTT. This gives the protein CAISESNGFTGELFF.

This clonotype was counted ten times or more. The chain couples TRBV7-2 to TRBJ2-3, with a tentative D call TRBD1 (5 bases). The CDR3 sequence is 14 residues long. The V and J ends lost 5 bases and 4 bases respectively, with 13 bases between them. Germline V gives CDR1 SGHTA, CDR2 FQGNSA. The CDR3 region has the DNA TGTGCCAGCAGCCGGACGTGGGGCGCAGATACGCAGTATTTT. Amino acids: CASSRTWGADTQYF.

This clonotype was seen many times. The V and J genes are TRBV18 and TRBJ2-1; 11 nucleotides agree with TRBD2. Germline V gives CDR1 KGHSH, CDR2 LQKENI. CDR3 length: 16 residues. The trim removed 3 bases at V and 1 base at J, leaving 2 bases unmatched. Here the CDR3 reads CASSPGLAGSYNEQFF. As DNA, the CDR3 is TGTGCCAGCTCACCCGGACTAGCGGGTTCCTACAATGAGCAGTTCTTC.

In its sample, this clonotype was seen many times. CDR3 in DNA: TGTGCCAGCAGTTCCCCCTCGACAGTAACCTTC. Its translation is CASSSPSTVTF. This chain links TRBV12-3 or TRBV12-4 with TRBJ1-2; possibly TRBD1 for D (5 bases). V lost 4 bases and J lost 14, with 14 bases in between. The CDR3 totals 11 residues.

This clonotype was observed many times. This chain joins TRBV20-1 and TRBJ1-1; TRBD1 is a possible D gene (6 bases). The CDR3 runs to 15 residues. Between the trimmed V and J ends, which lost 6 bases and 2 bases, there was a span of 19 bases. Per germline, CDR1 DFQATT and CDR2 SNEGSKA (reference sequence). The CDR3 loop reads CSASHPDSPNTEAFF. CDR3 nucleotides: TGCAGTGCAAGCCACCCGGACAGTCCTAACACTGAAGCTTTCTTT.

This clonotype occurred many times. The chain carries TRBV9 and TRBJ1-2; D not resolved. Germline V gives CDR1 SGDLS, CDR2 YYNGEE. Trimming cost V 3 bases and J 2 bases, with 5 bases left between them. This CDR3 comprises 12 residues. CDR3 loop: CASSDKNYGYTF. The CDR3, as DNA: TGTGCCAGCAGCGACAAGAACTATGGCTACACCTTC.

This clonotype was recorded many times. The chain joins TRBV10-2 to TRBJ1-2; D not certain. The CDR3 totals 13 residues. Germline V gene data show CDR1 as WSHSY and CDR2 as SAAADI. V shed 2 bases and J shed 2 bases, with 6 bases lying between them. In DNA, the CDR3 is TGCGCCAGCAGTGAGGGGCGGAACTATGGCTACACCTTC. Its translation: CASSEGRNYGYTF.

This clonotype was detected a few times. The CDR3 is CASSPAGDAGNTIYF. DNA of the CDR3: TGTGCCAGCTCACCGGCTGGAGATGCTGGAAACACCATATATTTT. The V gene is TRBV18, the J gene TRBJ1-3; D gene unclear. Germline CDR1 is KGHSH and CDR2 is LQKENI. V lost 3 bases to trimming and J lost 2 bases, with 11 bases between them. The CDR3 covers 15 residues.

There are many counts of this clonotype. The chain has TRBV5-1 and TRBJ1-1; a weak D match, TRBD1 (6 bases). CDR3 length: 14 residues. With 5 bases removed from V and 1 base from J, the gap between germline ends came to 12 bases. Germline V gene sequence: CDR1 SGHRS, CDR2 YFSETQ. The DNA for the CDR3 is TGCGCCAGCAGGCGGGGGGCCGAGAACACTGAAGCTTTCTTT. Translation gives CASRRGAENTEAFF.

This clonotype was counted at least ten times. The junction departs from the called germline gene at one end, perhaps through a read error. The CDR3 reads CASTLANTGELFF. The CDR3 DNA reads as TGCGCCAGCACCTTGGCGAACACCGGGGAGCTGTTTTTT. The chain has TRBV5-1 and TRBJ2-2; D unresolved. CDR1 is SGHRS, CDR2 YFSETQ, per germline. The length of the CDR3 is 13 residues.

This clonotype was seen many times. The chain couples TRBV20-1 to TRBJ1-2; unclear D gene. The germline V and J ends were trimmed by 1 base and 7 bases, with 7 bases remaining between them. This CDR3 is 11 amino acids long. Germline CDR1 and CDR2: DFQATT and SNEGSKA (reference sequence). Here the CDR3 DNA reads TGCAGTGCTAGAGTGGCTGGTGGCTACACCTTC. It specifies CSARVAGGYTF.

This clonotype was counted at least ten times. The chain combines TRBV29-1 with TRBJ2-3; 7 bases match TRBD2. Germline V gives CDR1 SQVTM, CDR2 ANQGSEA. The CDR3 spans 15 residues. Germline trimming cut 7 bases from V and 8 bases from J; bases unmatched to any gene: 18. CDR3 protein: CSASPTRRGYLTQYF. The CDR3 DNA is TGCAGCGCTTCCCCCACGAGGCGGGGGTACCTTACGCAGTATTTT.

This clonotype was seen repeatedly, ten times or more. The chain joins TRBV15 to TRBJ2-1; 11 bases are shared with TRBD2. CDR1 is LNHNV, CDR2 YYDKDF, per germline (reference sequence). V lost 5 bases and J lost 7; bases outside the gene matches: 10. CDR3 length: 16 residues. The DNA of the CDR3 is TGTGCCACCAGCTCGCCCGGGTCTAGCGGGGGGAATGAGCAGTTCTTC. Translating gives CATSSPGSSGGNEQFF.

This clonotype was seen many times. The rearrangement joins TRBV10-3 to TRBJ1-1; the match to TRBD1 covers 8 bases. The V segment lost 9 bases and the J segment 4 bases; nucleotides outside the gene matches: 7. Germline lookup yields CDR1 ENHRY and CDR2 SYGVKD. The CDR3 is 13 amino acids. CDR3 region: CAIRQGQGTEAFF. In DNA form, the CDR3 reads TGTGCCATAAGACAGGGGCAGGGCACTGAAGCTTTCTTT.

This clonotype showed up many times. The chain carries TRBV3-1 and TRBJ1-1; unclear D gene. Trimming removed 0 bases from V and 11 bases from J, with 13 bases in between. The CDR3 runs 13 residues. Germline assignment: CDR1 LGHDT and CDR2 YNNKEL (reference sequence). The CDR3 here is CASSQDLLESAFF. In nucleotides, the CDR3 is TGTGCCAGCAGCCAAGACCTTTTGGAGTCGGCTTTCTTT.

The CDR3 DNA reads as TGTGCCAGCAGTTTACTCGACGGACTAGGCACAGATACGCAGTATTTT. Its protein product is CASSLLDGLGTDTQYF. The J gene is TRBJ2-3, the V gene TRBV27; TRBD2 aligns across 7 bases. CDR3 length equals 16 residues. Germline assignment: CDR1 MNHEY and CDR2 SMNVEV (reference sequence). Trimming cost V 2 bases and J 1 base; bases outside gene matches: 6.